The 21 T cell receptor beta chains in this list originate from one sample, sequenced in a study of T cell changes during pregnancy in multiple sclerosis. Libraries were prepared by immunoSEQ multiplex PCR; TCRdb keeps only in-frame clonotypes and omits some of them. Among some 36,000 clones listed, approximately 90% were seen once. The starting material was peripheral blood, obtained in the second trimester of pregnancy. The receptor set was obtained from a female donor in good health, enrolled as a control in a pregnancy study.

The gene calls are TRBV7-9 and TRBJ2-4, with D possibly being TRBD1 (5 bases). The germline V and J ends were trimmed by 5 bases and 9 bases, with 14 bases remaining between them. Germline CDR1 and CDR2: SEHNR and FQNEAQ (reference sequence). The CDR3 runs to 13 residues. CDR3 sequence (DNA): TGTGCCAGCAGCGCGACAGAGAATACCATTCAGTACTTC. Amino acids: CASSATENTIQYF.

The chain uses TRBV15 and TRBJ2-4; 9 nucleotides align to TRBD1. The V gene end was trimmed by 2 bases and the J gene end by 0 bases; junction bases not matched to a gene: 8. Germline assignment: CDR1 LNHNV and CDR2 YYDKDF (reference sequence). This CDR3 is 18 amino acids long. DNA for the CDR3: TGTGCCACCAGCAGACGTACCGGGACAGGGATAGCCAAAAACATTCAGTACTTC. It specifies CATSRRTGTGIAKNIQYF. Complete variable domain (other parts from reference TRBV15 and TRBJ2-4): DAMVIQNPRYQVTQFGKPVTLSCSQTLNHNVMYWYQQKSSQAPKLLFHYYDKDFNNEADTPDNFQSRRPNTSFCFLDIRSPGLGDTAMYLCATSRRTGTGIAKNIQYFGAGTRLSVL.

In its sample, this clone was seen once. This chain links TRBV5-1 with TRBJ1-6; 7 bases are a match to TRBD1. The CDR3 is 15 residues long. Trimming took 1 base from V and 8 from J; bases not matched to a gene: 6. Germline CDR1 is SGHRS and CDR2 is YFSETQ. CDR3 in amino acids: CASSLRGGNDSPLHF. CDR3 sequence (DNA): TGCGCCAGCAGCTTGCGAGGGGGCAATGATTCACCCCTCCACTTT.

This chain connects TRBV7-2 to TRBJ2-3; D may be TRBD1 (7 bases). Germline values: CDR1 SGHTA, CDR2 FQGNSA. Trimming cost V 3 bases and J 7 bases, with 14 bases left between them. CDR3 length: 14 amino acids. The CDR3 sequence: CASSLGGQLNTQYF. CDR3 DNA: TGTGCCAGCAGCTTGGGGGGACAGCTAAATACGCAGTATTTT.

The chain uses TRBV19 and TRBJ1-5; TRBD1 aligns across 8 bases. V dropped 2 bases and J dropped 2; count of bases not matched to a gene: 8. Germline V lookup: CDR1 LNHDA, CDR2 SQIVND (reference sequence). The length of the CDR3 is 17 residues. For the CDR3, the DNA is TGTGCCAGTAGTATAATCCAGGGGGCTTTACGCAATCAGCCCCAGCATTTT. The encoded protein is CASSIIQGALRNQPQHF.

V usage is TRBV19 and J usage is TRBJ2-7; TRBD1 matches 7 bases. V lost 3 bases and J lost 3; bases outside the gene matches: 8. This CDR3 region has 15 residues. Germline values: CDR1 LNHDA, CDR2 SQIVND (reference sequence). The CDR3 loop is CASSIEGQRNYEQYF. Written as DNA, the CDR3 is TGTGCCAGTAGTATCGAGGGACAGCGGAACTACGAGCAGTACTTC.

The chain joins TRBV5-1 to TRBJ1-3; D not resolved. Per germline, CDR1 SGHRS and CDR2 YFSETQ. CDR3 size: 14 residues. V shed 4 bases and J shed 1 base, with 9 bases lying between them. The CDR3 DNA is TGCGCCAGCAGCCCGAGGGTTTCTGGAAACACCATATATTTT. It specifies CASSPRVSGNTIYF.

This clone was seen only once. The chain links TRBV15 to TRBJ2-6; D not certain. Germline V gives CDR1 LNHNV, CDR2 YYDKDF (reference sequence). The CDR3 is 18 residues long. The V gene lost 5 bases and the J gene lost 0 bases, with 17 bases spanning the gap. In DNA form, the CDR3 reads TGTGCCACCAGCGAGACGGGTACCACTTACTCTGGGGCCAACGTCCTGACTTTC. Protein product: CATSETGTTYSGANVLTF.

The rearrangement links TRBV28 to TRBJ1-3, with D hard to call. The CDR3 has 13 residues. CDR1 and CDR2 (germline): MDHEN, SYDVKM. V lost 1 base and J 3 bases, leaving 4 bases between the germline ends. CDR3 DNA: TGTGCCAGCAGTTTATCAGTTGGAAACACCATATATTTT. Its protein product is CASSLSVGNTIYF.

The rearrangement joins TRBV28 to TRBJ2-7, with D maybe TRBD2 (7 bases). V lost 10 bases and J 2 bases, leaving 15 bases between the germline ends. Germline lookup yields CDR1 MDHEN and CDR2 SYDVKM. The length of the CDR3 is 13 residues. Here the CDR3 reads CATRGGGPYEQYF. The CDR3 coding sequence is TGTGCCACCAGGGGCGGGGGTCCCTACGAGCAGTACTTC. The whole variable domain, filled in from reference TRBV28 and TRBJ2-7, reads DVKVTQSSRYLVKRTGEKVFLECVQDMDHENMFWYRQDPGLGLRLIYFSYDVKMKEKGDIPEGYSVSREKKERFSLILESASTNQTSMYLCATRGGGPYEQYFGPGTRLTVT.

CDR3 sequence: CASRQAGAYNEQFF. As DNA, the CDR3 is TGTGCCAGCAGGCAAGCGGGGGCCTACAATGAGCAGTTCTTC. The J gene is TRBJ2-1, the V gene TRBV7-9; 8 bases fit TRBD2. CDR3 length: 14 amino acids. Unmatched junction bases numbered 3, after V lost 6 bases and J lost 2 bases. CDR1 is SEHNR, CDR2 FQNEAQ, per germline (reference sequence).

The chain links TRBV9 to TRBJ1-2, with TRBD1 identical over 8 bases. The V and J ends lost 0 bases and 8 bases, in that order; junction bases with no gene match: 12. The germline gives CDR1 SGDLS, CDR2 YYNGEE. This CDR3 spans 16 amino acids. CDR3 region: CASSVAGVGRGRGYTF. The CDR3 DNA is TGTGCCAGCAGCGTAGCGGGGGTGGGCAGGGGGCGAGGCTACACCTTC.

This clone was seen more than once but under ten times. The chain joins TRBV5-8 to TRBJ1-1; D is possibly TRBD1 (5 bases). Looked up from germline, CDR1 is SGHTS and CDR2 is YDEGEE. V lost 1 base and J lost 3, with 16 bases in between. This CDR3 has 16 amino acids. The CDR3 reads CASSLLLGGKHTEAFF. Written as DNA, the CDR3 is TGTGCCAGCAGCTTGCTCCTGGGGGGGAAACACACTGAAGCTTTCTTT.

The chain carries TRBV7-2 and TRBJ1-5, with D possibly matching TRBD1 (5 bases). V was clipped by 5 bases and J by 4 bases, with 12 bases between them. There are 14 residues in the CDR3. CDR1 and CDR2 from the germline V gene are SGHTA and FQGNSA. The CDR3 is CASSPSGGNQPQHF. The CDR3 DNA follows: TGTGCCAGCAGCCCCTCCGGGGGTAATCAGCCCCAGCATTTT.

The chain is built from TRBV6-5 and TRBJ1-1; 8 bases agree with TRBD1. CDR3 size: 9 residues. CDR1 and CDR2 (germline): MNHEY, SVGAGI. CDR3 sequence (DNA): TGTGTCTTACAGGGGGGAGCTTTCTTT. Protein: CVLQGGAFF.

The V and J genes are TRBV5-1 and TRBJ1-1; a weak D match, TRBD1 (6 bases). V was trimmed by 4 bases and J by 1 base, leaving 14 bases between them. The germline V gene has CDR1 SGHRS and CDR2 YFSETQ. The CDR3 is made up of 15 amino acids. The DNA for the CDR3 is TGCGCCAGCAGCACGGCAGGGGCGGCGAACACTGAAGCTTTCTTT. Amino acids: CASSTAGAANTEAFF.

The gene calls are TRBV28 and TRBJ1-1; the D is unclear. Between the trimmed V and J ends, which lost 5 bases and 0 bases, there was a span of 7 bases. This CDR3 region has 13 residues. Germline CDR1 reads MDHEN; CDR2 reads SYDVKM. CDR3 sequence (DNA): TGTGCCAGCAGTGTCCCCTTGAACACTGAAGCTTTCTTT. Protein: CASSVPLNTEAFF.

The chain is built from TRBV19 and TRBJ1-2; D perhaps matches TRBD1 (6 bases). The V end was cut by 4 bases, the J end by 8 bases, with 11 bases between. The CDR3 is 12 amino acids. From germline, CDR1 is LNHDA and CDR2 SQIVND (reference sequence). The CDR3 region is CASSTGEGGYTF. CDR3 DNA sequence: TGTGCCAGTAGTACAGGGGAAGGGGGCTACACCTTC.

The chain joins TRBV5-1 to TRBJ1-2, with D perhaps TRBD1 (6 bases). This CDR3 has 13 residues. Trimming removed 7 bases at V and 4 bases at J, with 14 bases between. Germline CDR1 is SGHRS and CDR2 is YFSETQ. Here the CDR3 DNA reads TGCGCCAGCGCCCCAGGACAGCTCTATGGCTACACCTTC. This gives the protein CASAPGQLYGYTF.

The chain combines TRBV28 with TRBJ2-1, with 9 bases identical to TRBD1. The V segment lost 6 bases and the J segment 4 bases; nucleotides outside the gene matches: 10. Germline V CDR1 and CDR2: MDHEN, SYDVKM. The CDR3 spans 16 residues. CDR3 in DNA: TGTGCCAGCAGCCCGGTCCGGGACAGGGCATACAATGAGCAGTTCTTC. It codes for CASSPVRDRAYNEQFF.

V is TRBV6-4 and J is TRBJ1-4; D is perhaps TRBD1 (5 bases). V was trimmed by 2 bases and J by 8 bases, leaving 15 bases between them. CDR1 MRHNA and CDR2 SNTAGT come from the germline V gene. CDR3 length: 15 amino acids. The CDR3 sequence: CASSDPDTLGEKLFF. CDR3 sequence (DNA): TGTGCCAGCAGTGACCCGGACACGTTGGGGGAAAAACTGTTTTTT.